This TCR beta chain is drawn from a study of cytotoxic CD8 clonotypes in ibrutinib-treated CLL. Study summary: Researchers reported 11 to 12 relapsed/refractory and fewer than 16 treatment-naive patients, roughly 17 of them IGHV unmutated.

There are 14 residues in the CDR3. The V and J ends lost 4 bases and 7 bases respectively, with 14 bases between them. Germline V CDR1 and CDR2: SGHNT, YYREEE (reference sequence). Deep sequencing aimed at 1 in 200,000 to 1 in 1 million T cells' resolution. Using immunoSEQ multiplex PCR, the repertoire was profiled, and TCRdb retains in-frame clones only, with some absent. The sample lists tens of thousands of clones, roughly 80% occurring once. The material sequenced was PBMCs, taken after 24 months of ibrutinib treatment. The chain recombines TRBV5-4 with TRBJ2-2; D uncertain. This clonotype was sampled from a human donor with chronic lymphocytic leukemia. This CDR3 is CASSTDLPVGELFF. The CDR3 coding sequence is TGTGCCAGCAGCACCGATCTGCCAGTCGGGGAGCTGTTTTTT. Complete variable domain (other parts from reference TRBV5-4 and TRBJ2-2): ETGVTQSPTHLIKTRGQQVTLRCSSQSGHNTVSWYQQALGQGPQFIFQYYREEENGRGNFPPRFSGLQFPNYSSELNVNALELDDSALYLCASSTDLPVGELFFGEGSRLTVL.